Detailed here is one T cell receptor beta chain. Its antigen is unidentified. V dropped 0 bases and J dropped 5 bases, with 2 bases sitting between them. CDR1 and CDR2 (germline): SGHKS, YYEKEE (reference sequence). This CDR3 is 11 amino acids long. The data were taken from a study of T cell responses to AZD1222 COVID-19 vaccine. Whole-study findings and limits: Repertoire collection took place solely once the T cell response had peaked. Unmutated regions of variants are reportedly targeted by nearly half of spike-specific TCRs. The donors showed a predominance of white British ancestry and of females, with possible underestimation of clonal diversity.

Repertoires were generated with immunoSEQ multiplex PCR, while TCRdb's copy carries only in-frame clones and drops some. The data contain some 120,000 clones, around 80% of them singletons. The clonotype comes from an adult who received the AZD1222 COVID-19 vaccine. The gene calls are TRBV5-5 and TRBJ2-5; D unclear. The material was peripheral blood, obtained 28 days after the second AZD1222 dose. The CDR3 DNA is TGTGCCAGCAGCTTGGCTGAGACCCAGTACTTC. Translation gives CASSLAETQYF.